The 23 T cell receptor beta chains presented below share a single source sample, sequenced in a study of CD8+ T cells in alopecia areata. Following RNA extraction, reverse transcription yielded cDNA that acted as the sequencing template. Sequenced by immunoSEQ multiplex PCR; TCRdb stores in-frame clones only, minus some. The table records over 150,000 clones, 55% to 75% of them present only once. Described treatment: oral pan-JAK inhibitor, 5-10 mg twice daily. This material consisted of CD4+ T cells sorted from blood, taken at week 24, from a patient treated with tofacitinib. Receptor source: a human donor with alopecia areata.

This chain uses TRBV4-1 with TRBJ1-6, with D hard to call. V shed 4 bases and J shed 5 bases, with 15 bases lying between them. Germline CDR1 MGHRA, CDR2 YSYEKL. This CDR3 contains 16 residues. The DNA for the CDR3 is TGCGCCAGCAGCCTCTCCTCCCGGGTAGATAATTCACCCCTCCACTTT. Protein: CASSLSSRVDNSPLHF.

CDR3 in amino acids: CASSSSIRGPGEQYF. The CDR3 DNA sequence: TGTGCCAGCAGCTCCTCCATTCGGGGCCCTGGAGAGCAGTACTTC. The chain recombines TRBV7-9 with TRBJ2-7; possibly TRBD1 or TRBD2 for D (5 bases each). CDR3 size: 15 residues. Germline CDR1 reads SEHNR; CDR2 reads FQNEAQ (reference sequence). The V end was cut by 4 bases, the J end by 7 bases, with 20 bases between.

This clone was counted ten times or more. The chain combines TRBV19 with TRBJ1-2; TRBD1 aligns across 9 bases. Unmatched junction bases numbered 2, after V lost 3 bases and J lost 3 bases. The CDR3 is 14 residues long. The germline V gene encodes CDR1 LNHDA and CDR2 SQIVND (reference sequence). CDR3 region: CASSIRQGDYGYTF. The DNA for the CDR3 is TGTGCCAGTAGTATTCGACAGGGGGACTATGGCTACACCTTC. Together with reference TRBV19 and TRBJ1-2, the CDR3 gives the full variable domain: DGGITQSPKYLFRKEGQNVTLSCEQNLNHDAMYWYRQDPGQGLRLIYYSQIVNDFQKGDIAEGYSVSREKKESFPLTVTSAQKNPTAFYLCASSIRQGDYGYTFGSGTRLTVV.

In DNA form, the CDR3 reads TGTGCCAGCAGCCTCTCAGGACCGGGGGGGACCCAGTACTTC. Translated, it gives CASSLSGPGGTQYF. The chain recombines TRBV11-2 with TRBJ2-5; 7 bases match TRBD2. V dropped 5 bases and J dropped 7; count of bases not matched to a gene: 10. CDR1 is SGHAT and CDR2 is FQNNGV in the germline V gene. The CDR3 has 14 amino acids. Full variable domain (outside the CDR3, taken from reference TRBV11-2 and TRBJ2-5): EAGVAQSPRYKIIEKRQSVAFWCNPISGHATLYWYQQILGQGPKLLIQFQNNGVVDDSQLPKDRFSAERLKGVDSTLKIQPAKLEDSAVYLCASSLSGPGGTQYFGPGTRLLVL.

The sample holds many counts of this clone. V gene TRBV12-5 combines with J gene TRBJ2-7, with no clear D. Germline-derived CDR1 and CDR2 are LGHNT and FRNRAP. CDR3 length equals 12 residues. Trimming took 1 base from V and 3 from J, leaving 4 bases between them. The CDR3 sequence: CASGLDSYEQYF. CDR3 coding DNA: TGTGCTAGTGGTTTGGACAGCTACGAGCAGTACTTC.

V and J are TRBV30 and TRBJ1-4; D remains ambiguous. V shed 0 bases and J shed 8 bases, with 13 bases lying between them. Per the germline V gene, CDR1 is GTSNPN and CDR2 is SVGIG (reference sequence). The CDR3 totals 14 residues. Here the CDR3 DNA reads TGTGCCTGGAGTGTACGCAGGACGAGAGAAAAACTGTTTTTT. As protein: CAWSVRRTREKLFF.

For the CDR3, the DNA is TGTGCCAGCGAACGAAACGTTCCCCGAAGCAATCAGCCCCAGCATTTT. This sequence encodes CASERNVPRSNQPQHF. The V call is TRBV2, the J call TRBJ1-5; no firm D call. V shed 8 bases and J shed 1 base, with 18 bases lying between them. Germline lookup yields CDR1 SNHLY and CDR2 FYNNEI. The CDR3 is made up of 16 amino acids.

The rearrangement uses TRBV4-1 and TRBJ1-2; 8 bases agree with TRBD1. J gave up 1 base and V 1 base, and 2 bases lay outside the gene matches. Germline V gene sequence: CDR1 MGHRA, CDR2 YSYEKL. There are 15 residues in the CDR3. The CDR3 spells CASSQVTGVNYGYTF. The CDR3 coding sequence is TGCGCCAGCAGCCAAGTGACAGGGGTTAACTATGGCTACACCTTC.

The rearrangement joins TRBV30 to TRBJ1-1; tentative D call: TRBD1 (5 bases). V gave up 5 bases and J gave up 3 bases, with 13 bases separating them. The germline CDR1 and CDR2 sequences are GTSNPN and SVGIG (reference sequence). The CDR3 extends over 13 amino acids. The CDR3 DNA reads as TGTGCCTGGTACAGGAGGGCGGACACTGAAGCTTTCTTT. Protein product: CAWYRRADTEAFF. Full variable domain (rest looked up from reference TRBV30 and TRBJ1-1): SQTIHQWPATLVQPVGSPLSLECTVEGTSNPNLYWYRQAAGRGLQLLFYSVGIGQISSEVPQNLSASRPQDRQFILSSKKLLLSDSGFYLCAWYRRADTEAFFGQGTRLTVV.

The chain recombines TRBV6-5 with TRBJ2-2, with a possible D match to TRBD2 (7 bases). Germline V gene sequence: CDR1 MNHEY, CDR2 SVGAGI. The CDR3 has 14 amino acids. With 6 bases removed from V and 4 bases from J, the gap between germline ends came to 12 bases. Here the CDR3 DNA reads TGTGCCAGCAGGGGCGGGGGCTTCACCGGGGAGCTGTTTTTT. This encodes CASRGGGFTGELFF.

In nucleotides, the CDR3 is TGTGCCAGCAGTGAATATAAGGGACAGGGACGCTACGAGCAGTACTTC. Translation gives CASSEYKGQGRYEQYF. V gene TRBV25-1 combines with J gene TRBJ2-7; 9 bases are shared with TRBD1. Germline V gene data show CDR1 as MGHDK and CDR2 as SYGVNS. V shed 0 bases and J 3 bases; nucleotides not matched to a gene: 6. The CDR3 spans 16 residues.

This chain links TRBV6-1 with TRBJ2-5; 9 bases match TRBD1. The CDR3 is 15 residues long. V lost 1 base, J lost 5 bases, and 5 bases stayed unmatched. Germline loops: CDR1 MNHNS, CDR2 SASEGT. CDR3 amino acids: CASSEGGQGRETQYF. The CDR3 region has the DNA TGTGCCAGCAGTGAAGGGGGACAGGGTAGGGAGACCCAGTACTTC.

The V and J genes are TRBV7-3 and TRBJ2-1, with unresolved D. Germline V gene sequence: CDR1 SGHTA, CDR2 FQGTGA. Deletions cut 5 bases from V and 6 bases from J, with 11 bases between. This CDR3 spans 13 amino acids. The CDR3 DNA is TGTGCCAGCAGCCCCCTCCTTGGCAATGAGCAGTTCTTC. Its translation: CASSPLLGNEQFF.

The chain joins TRBV6-1 to TRBJ2-3, with TRBD1 identical over 10 bases. The CDR3 is 15 amino acids. Trimming took 4 bases from V and 4 from J; bases not matched to a gene: 5. The V gene's germline CDR1 is MNHNS and CDR2 SASEGT. This chain's CDR3 is CASSATGGRADTQYF. The CDR3 region has the DNA TGTGCCAGCAGTGCGACAGGGGGCCGGGCAGATACGCAGTATTTT.

The rearrangement uses TRBV7-2 and TRBJ1-3; D remains ambiguous. Germline assignment: CDR1 SGHTA and CDR2 FQGNSA. Trimming removed 5 bases at V and 8 bases at J, with 13 bases between. The CDR3 totals 13 residues. CDR3 residues: CASSASLADTIYF. As DNA, the CDR3 is TGTGCCAGCAGCGCAAGTTTGGCGGACACCATATATTTT. Looking up the rest from reference TRBV7-2 and TRBJ1-3 gives the full variable domain: GAGVSQSPSNKVTEKGKDVELRCDPISGHTALYWYRQSLGQGLEFLIYFQGNSAPDKSGLPSDRFSAERTGGSVSTLTIQRTQQEDSAVYLCASSASLADTIYFGEGSWLTVV.

This chain links TRBV2 with TRBJ2-5; the D gene is possibly TRBD1 (5 bases). This CDR3 is built from 13 residues. CDR1 and CDR2 from the germline V gene are SNHLY and FYNNEI. The V end lost 7 bases, the J end lost 5 bases, and 14 bases lay between the germline ends. The CDR3 protein is CASTAQGRETQYF. The CDR3, as DNA: TGTGCCAGCACTGCCCAGGGCCGGGAGACCCAGTACTTC.

The genes are TRBV7-9 and TRBJ1-2; D not certain. Per germline, CDR1 SEHNR and CDR2 FQNEAQ (reference sequence). V dropped 5 bases and J dropped 2 bases, with 9 bases sitting between them. The CDR3 contains 13 residues. This chain's CDR3 is CASSREGNYGYTF. CDR3 nucleotide sequence: TGTGCCAGCAGCCGGGAAGGGAACTATGGCTACACCTTC.

This sequence joins TRBV30 and TRBJ1-3; D is uncertain. CDR3 length: 14 residues. Germline V gives CDR1 GTSNPN, CDR2 SVGIG (reference sequence). The V end was cut by 0 bases, the J end by 0 bases, with 6 bases between. The CDR3 reads CAWSVDNSGNTIYF. CDR3 DNA sequence: TGTGCCTGGAGTGTAGACAACTCTGGAAACACCATATATTTT.

The gene calls are TRBV6-5 and TRBJ2-7, with TRBD1 as a possible D gene (6 bases). Trimming left V 10 bases short and J 1 base short, with 8 bases between. The germline V gene encodes CDR1 MNHEY and CDR2 SVGAGI. The CDR3 length is 11 residues. CDR3 sequence: CATRGSYEQYF. The CDR3 bases are TGTGCCACCAGGGGTTCCTACGAGCAGTACTTC.

V and J are TRBV10-3 and TRBJ2-5, with D perhaps TRBD1 (6 bases). There are 13 residues in the CDR3. The V end lost 4 bases, the J end lost 1 base, and 7 bases lay between the germline ends. The germline gives CDR1 ENHRY, CDR2 SYGVKD. CDR3 loop: CAISVGGQETQYF. DNA for the CDR3: TGTGCCATCAGTGTAGGGGGCCAAGAGACCCAGTACTTC.

The V gene is TRBV29-1, the J gene TRBJ2-2, with D perhaps assigned TRBD1 or TRBD2 (5 bases each). The V end lost 3 bases, the J end lost 5 bases, and 10 bases lay between the germline ends. The CDR3 extends over 13 amino acids. CDR1 is SQVTM and CDR2 is ANQGSEA in the germline V gene. The CDR3 DNA reads as TGCAGCGTTGACCAGGGACGGACCGGGGAGCTGTTTTTT. It specifies CSVDQGRTGELFF.

The rearrangement uses TRBV14 and TRBJ1-6, with TRBD1 identical over 7 bases. V lost 3 bases, J lost 9 bases, and 5 bases stayed unmatched. The CDR3 contains 14 residues. Germline CDR1 and CDR2: SGHDN and FVKESK. CDR3 DNA sequence: TGTGCCAGCAGCCAGGGACAGCGGGGTTCACCCCTCCACTTT. This gives the protein CASSQGQRGSPLHF.

This clone was picked up a small number of times. The chain joins TRBV29-1 to TRBJ2-2, with a possible D match to TRBD1 (6 bases). The ends were cut back, 7 bases at V and 7 bases at J, with 22 bases in the middle. In germline, CDR1 is SQVTM, CDR2 ANQGSEA. CDR3 length: 15 amino acids. CDR3: CSAEDSSGFGGELFF. In DNA, the CDR3 is TGCAGCGCCGAGGACAGTTCGGGGTTTGGCGGGGAGCTGTTTTTT.